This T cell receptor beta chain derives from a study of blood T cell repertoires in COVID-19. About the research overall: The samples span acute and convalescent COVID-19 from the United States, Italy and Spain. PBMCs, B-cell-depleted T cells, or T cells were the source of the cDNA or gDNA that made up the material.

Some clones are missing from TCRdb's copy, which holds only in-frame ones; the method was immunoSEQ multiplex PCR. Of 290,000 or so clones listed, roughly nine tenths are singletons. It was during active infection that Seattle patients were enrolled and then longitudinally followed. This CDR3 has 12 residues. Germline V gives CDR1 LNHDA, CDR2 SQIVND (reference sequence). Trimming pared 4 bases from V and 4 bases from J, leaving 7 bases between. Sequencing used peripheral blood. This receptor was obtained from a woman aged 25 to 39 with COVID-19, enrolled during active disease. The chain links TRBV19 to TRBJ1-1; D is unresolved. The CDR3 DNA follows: TGTGCCAGTAGTAAAGCCCCCACTGAAGCTTTCTTT. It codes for CASSKAPTEAFF.